This T cell receptor beta chain comes out of a study of regulatory and conventional T cells in RAG deficiency. General study results and limits: Omenn syndrome and CID/AS patients had roughly 100-fold fewer unique Treg TCR beta sequences, versus approximately 10-fold elsewhere. Patient subsets had shorter CDR3s; Omenn Treg-Tconv overlap exceeded 85%. Shannon entropy was markedly lower and Simpson indices higher in RAG-deficient patients than control T-cell subsets.

Regulatory T cells were sorted from blood as CD4+ CD25-high CD127-low cells. The eight patients with RAG deficiency had SCID (one), Omenn syndrome (two), or CID/atypical SCID (five). Comments on this clone: The antigen is undetermined.

Repertoires were generated with immunoSEQ multiplex PCR, while TCRdb's copy carries only in-frame clones and drops some. This table has under 400 clones, 93% appearing once. Material for sequencing was CD4+ Tregs sorted from blood. The TCR comes from a human donor with RAG deficiency presenting as severe combined immunodeficiency.

The DNA for the CDR3 is TGTGCCAGCAGACTTACAGGGGGCGGTCAGCCCCAGCATTTT. Its protein product is CASRLTGGGQPQHF. The chain carries TRBV28 and TRBJ1-5; 9 bases match TRBD1. V shed 6 bases, J shed 6 bases, and the junction held 6 bases outside the gene matches. The germline CDR1 and CDR2 sequences are MDHEN and SYDVKM. The CDR3 spans 14 residues.